This entry concerns a single T cell receptor (beta chain). These data are taken from a study of monozygotic twins with inflammatory bowel disease. TCRdb reprocessed the 5' RACE reads; each CDR3 protein has one entry and no DNA is given. The specimen's table records 330,000 or so distinct CDR3 sequences. The CDR3 extends over 13 amino acids. Germline V gene lookup returns CDR1 MNHEY and CDR2 SVGAGI. The chain carries TRBV6-5 and TRBJ1-5. The sequenced sample was blood. This sequence was found in a human donor with ulcerative colitis or Crohn's disease, or a healthy co-twin of an affected twin (not recorded which). CDR3 loop: CASSLGRTQPQHF.